This is a list of T cell receptor beta chains from one sample in a study of cytomegalovirus exposure and HLA in healthy donors. Generated by immunoSEQ multiplex PCR, the TCRdb table keeps only in-frame clones and is missing some. The sample records about 180,000 clones, around 79% being singletons. Specimen: PBMCs. The receptors stem from a woman aged 40 to 50 in good health and CMV-seronegative. Both conserved end residues are part of each CDR3. Each record gives: D gene, V gene, clone size, J gene, CDR3 DNA, CDR3 protein. A D gene is named only where the DNA matches it firmly. Some rows have no size entry. The others give once, few or many, or a class for an expanded clone.

TRBD2	TRBV28	.	TRBJ2-7	TGTGCCAGCAGTTTATGGCAATTAGCGGGAGGGCCTGGCGAGCAGTACTTC	CASSLWQLAGGPGEQYF
.	TRBV28	.	TRBJ1-2	TGTGCCAGCAGTTACCTGGAAGGGGTGGGGGGAAAAGGCTACACCTTC	CASSYLEGVGGKGYTF
.	TRBV29-1	.	TRBJ2-3	TGCAGCGTTGAACGCGGGTCTAGCACAGATACGCAGTATTTT	CSVERGSSTDTQYF
.	TRBV15	.	TRBJ2-4	TGTGCCACCAGCAGAGATGGAGGAACCAGGCAAAACATTCAGTACTTC	CATSRDGGTRQNIQYF
TRBD1	TRBV6-6	many	TRBJ2-5	TGTGCCAGCAGTCCCCAGGGGGAGAAGACCCAGTACTTC	CASSPQGEKTQYF
.	TRBV11-3	.	TRBJ1-1	TGTGCCAGCAGCCACGCCCAGTCGAACACTGAAGCTTTCTTT	CASSHAQSNTEAFF
.	TRBV5-1	.	TRBJ2-3	TGCGCCAGCAGCTTGGGTGGCGATACGCAGTATTTT	CASSLGGDTQYF
.	TRBV2	.	TRBJ2-4	TGTGCCAGCAGTGAAGCCCTCGGGGGTAGGGGCATTCAGTACTTC	CASSEALGGRGIQYF
TRBD1	TRBV6-5	.	TRBJ1-6	TGTGCCAGCAGTCGTAACAGGGGCGGAGATTCACCCCTCCACTTT	CASSRNRGGDSPLHF
TRBD1	TRBV7-9	.	TRBJ1-1	TGTGCCAGCAGCGACAGGGCCTTGAACACTGAAGCTTTCTTT	CASSDRALNTEAFF
.	TRBV28	.	TRBJ2-3	TGTGCCAGCAGTTTAATGGGGGCCGATACGCAGTATTTT	CASSLMGADTQYF
.	TRBV18	.	TRBJ1-2	TGTGCCAGCTCACCAAAGGGGGACTATGGCTACACCTTC	CASSPKGDYGYTF
.	TRBV27	.	TRBJ2-3	TGTGCCAGCAGTTTCCGGGGGTCCCTGGATACGCAGTATTTT	CASSFRGSLDTQYF
.	TRBV11-2	.	TRBJ2-1	TGTGCCAGCATTTCCGGGACTTTCCCTACAATCGGGCAGTTCTTC	CASISGTFPTIGQFF
TRBD1	TRBV6-6	few	TRBJ1-4	TGTGCCATAGGACAGGTGGAGGAAAAACTGTTTTTT	CAIGQVEEKLFF
TRBD1	TRBV5-1	few	TRBJ1-2	TGCGCCAGCAGACTGACCGGGACAGGGAACTATGGCTACACCTTC	CASRLTGTGNYGYTF
.	TRBV7-2	.	TRBJ2-7	TGTGCCAGCAGCTGGGGGGTCAACGAGCAGTACTTC	CASSWGVNEQYF
TRBD2	TRBV11-2	.	TRBJ2-1	TGTGCCAGCAGCTTACGTGTTAGGGCTAGCGGGGGAAATGAGCAGTTCTTC	CASSLRVRASGGNEQFF
.	TRBV30	once	TRBJ1-3	TGTGCCTGGAGCGGAGGGAATGGAAACACCATATATTTT	CAWSGGNGNTIYF
TRBD1	TRBV7-2	.	TRBJ1-3	TGTGCCAGCAGCCGGGACAGGGTGGGCGGAAACACCATATATTTT	CASSRDRVGGNTIYF
.	TRBV4-2	.	TRBJ1-1	TGTGCCAGCAGCCTCAGGGAAACAAACACTGAAGCTTTCTTT	CASSLRETNTEAFF
TRBD2	TRBV9	.	TRBJ2-5	TGTGCCAGCAGCGTAGGTTTAGCGGGGGGGTATAAAGAGACCCAGTACTTC	CASSVGLAGGYKETQYF
.	TRBV2	.	TRBJ1-1	TGTGCCAGCAGTGTCTTATCCGCCTGGGGGGGGGCCCGGAGGACTGAAGCTTTCTTT	CASSVLSAWGGARRTEAFF
.	TRBV2	.	TRBJ2-7	TGTGCCAGCAATTCGGGACTGACTACCTTCGAGCAGTACTTC	CASNSGLTTFEQYF
.	TRBV5-4	.	TRBJ1-1	TGTGCCAGCAGCTTGGGGGCGGGGGGGCTTGAAGCTTTCTTT	CASSLGAGGLEAFF
TRBD2	TRBV7-4	.	TRBJ2-7	TGTGCCAGCAGCCCCATAGCGGGAGTGCTATACGAGCAGTACTTC	CASSPIAGVLYEQYF
.	TRBV2	.	TRBJ1-1	TGTGCCAGCAGAGACAGGAACACTGAAGCTTTCTTT	CASRDRNTEAFF